Listed below are T cell receptor beta chains from one sample, sequenced in a study of CD8+CD57+ T cells in acquired aplastic anemia. TCRdb redid the calling of the reads with MiXCR, one entry per CDR3 protein. Of about 150,000 distinct CDR3 sequences detected, 52% appear once; the ten largest clones hold approximately 12%. Material: sorted CD4+, CD8+, or CD8+CD57+ T cells (not recorded which) from PBMCs. The receptors were sampled from a human donor with aplastic anemia. CDR3s include the opening cysteine and the closing phenylalanine or tryptophan. The D gene is left open where the match is weak. Only some rows state a clone size, as once, few, many or a class for expanded clones.

d_call clone_size j_call v_call cdr3_aa cdr3_nt
TRBD1 - TRBJ1-5 TRBV19 CASSIDGGQGNQPQHF TGTGCCAGTAGTATAGATGGGGGACAGGGCAATCAGCCCCAGCATTTT
- many TRBJ1-5 TRBV20-1 CSARDGLRDGNQPQHF TGCAGTGCTAGAGACGGGCTACGGGACGGCAATCAGCCCCAGCATTTT
- - TRBJ2-3 TRBV29-1 CSSLVAGPRSDTQYF TGCAGCAGCTTGGTGGCGGGACCCAGGTCAGATACGCAGTATTTT
- - TRBJ2-7 TRBV10-3 CAISEAVVPYEQYF TGTGCCATCAGCGAGGCGGTGGTCCCCTACGAGCAGTACTTC
- - TRBJ2-4 TRBV19 CASSVGGGAYQNIQYF TGTGCCAGTAGTGTTGGAGGGGGCGCGTATCAAAACATTCAGTACTTC
- - TRBJ1-1 TRBV2 CASRERLQAFF TGTGCCAGCAGAGAGAGACTACAAGCTTTCTTT
- many TRBJ2-1 TRBV29-1 CSVERGYGEQFF TGCAGCGTTGAAAGAGGGTATGGTGAGCAGTTCTTC
- - TRBJ2-1 TRBV24-1 CATSAGHLSSYNEQFF TGTGCCACCAGTGCCGGACACCTGAGCTCCTACAATGAGCAGTTCTTC
- - TRBJ2-7 TRBV2 CASSFSKDRYEQYF TGTGCCAGCAGTTTTTCCAAAGACAGGTACGAGCAGTACTTC
TRBD1 - TRBJ2-2 TRBV6-1 CASRDRGSTGELFF TGTGCCAGCAGGGACAGGGGGAGCACCGGGGAGCTGTTTTTT
- - TRBJ1-5 TRBV5-1 CASSLGSESNQPQHF TGCGCCAGCAGCTTGGGGTCGGAAAGCAATCAGCCCCAGCATTTT
- - TRBJ2-1 TRBV20-1 CSASYLVVRNGQFF TGCAGTGCTAGTTATCTAGTAGTGCGCAATGGGCAGTTCTTC
TRBD1 few TRBJ1-1 TRBV15 CATSRGDRATTEAFF TGTGCCACCAGCAGGGGGGACAGGGCTACCACTGAAGCTTTCTTT
TRBD2 - TRBJ2-7 TRBV20-1 CSASTSGRMYEQYF TGCAGTGCTAGTACTAGCGGGAGGATGTACGAGCAGTACTTC
TRBD1 once TRBJ2-1 TRBV7-9 CASSPRTGNEQFF TGTGCCAGCAGCCCGAGGACAGGCAATGAGCAGTTCTTC
- many TRBJ2-5 TRBV25-1 CASSDRWAGYQETQYF TGTGCCAGCAGTGATAGGTGGGCAGGGTACCAAGAGACCCAGTACTTC
TRBD1 many TRBJ1-1 TRBV13 CASSLRDRGLNTEAFF TGTGCCAGCAGCCTCCGGGACAGGGGACTGAACACTGAAGCTTTCTTT
- - TRBJ2-7 TRBV20-1 CSARPSDRSYEQYF TGCAGTGCTAGACCATCAGACAGATCCTACGAGCAGTACTTC
TRBD2 - TRBJ2-5 TRBV20-1 CSARLAGEWETQYF TGCAGTGCTAGGCTAGCGGGTGAATGGGAGACCCAGTACTTC
- - TRBJ2-7 TRBV10-3 CAAGGGSSYEQYF TGTGCCGCAGGAGGGGGATCTTCCTACGAGCAGTACTTC
TRBD1 - TRBJ1-2 TRBV7-6 CASSPETGLSYTF TGTGCCAGCAGCCCAGAGACAGGGTTAAGCTACACCTTC
TRBD2 many TRBJ2-7 TRBV7-6 CASSPEGGGTWEQYF TGTGCCAGCAGCCCAGAGGGCGGGGGGACGTGGGAGCAGTACTTC
- once TRBJ2-3 TRBV27 CASPANRKMDTQYF TGTGCCTCCCCGGCAAACAGGAAAATGGATACGCAGTATTTT
- many TRBJ2-7 TRBV7-9 CASSLGTKPSYEQYF TGTGCCAGCAGCTTAGGCACAAAGCCCTCCTACGAGCAGTACTTC
- - TRBJ1-5 TRBV15 CATSRAPGTGNQPQHF TGTGCCACCAGCAGAGCCCCAGGGACGGGCAATCAGCCCCAGCATTTT
- many TRBJ2-1 TRBV4-3 CASSQLPGAHYNEQFF TGCGCCAGCAGCCAGCTTCCGGGGGCCCATTACAATGAGCAGTTCTTC
- - TRBJ2-5 TRBV7-9 CASSPPVTAQETQYF TGTGCCAGCAGCCCACCGGTCACGGCCCAAGAGACCCAGTACTTC
TRBD2 many TRBJ2-1 TRBV4-3 CASSQERGGAVNEQFF TGTGCCAGCAGCCAAGAGCGCGGGGGGGCGGTCAATGAGCAGTTCTTC
- - TRBJ2-1 TRBV5-8 CASSLAQFEQFF TGTGCCAGCAGCTTGGCCCAGTTCGAGCAGTTCTTC
TRBD1 - TRBJ2-6 TRBV19 CASSPRGQAYSGANVLTF TGTGCCAGTAGTCCCCGGGGACAGGCTTACTCTGGGGCCAACGTCCTGACTTTC
TRBD1 many TRBJ2-6 TRBV19 CASSLAGTGHSGANVLTF TGTGCCAGTAGTCTCGCCGGGACAGGGCACTCTGGGGCCAACGTCCTGACTTTC
- once TRBJ2-5 TRBV6-5 CASSFPSGGSETQYF TGTGCCAGCAGTTTTCCCTCAGGAGGGAGTGAGACCCAGTACTTC